The T cell receptor (beta chain) described here comes from a study of identical twins. Unique molecular identifiers were present on cDNA, and template switching added a universal primer site. TCRdb independently ran MiXCR on the 5' RACE reads; one entry per CDR3 protein. Of under 350,000 distinct CDR3 sequences detected, roughly 9.8% appear once; the ten largest clones hold 6% to 8.5%. CDR3 size: 14 residues. CDR1 is SGHTA and CDR2 is FQGNSA in the germline V gene. Trimming left V 7 bases short and J 1 base short, with 13 bases between. Separately, the same data were catalogued under a study of yellow fever vaccine responses in identical twins.

V gene TRBV7-2 combines with J gene TRBJ2-5; D perhaps matches TRBD2 (6 bases). Sample: CD8+ T cells sorted from blood. This receptor was taken from a woman under 30 in good health. This CDR3 reads CASTPISGQETQYF. The CDR3 region has the DNA TGTGCCAGCACCCCGATTAGCGGCCAAGAGACCCAGTACTTC.